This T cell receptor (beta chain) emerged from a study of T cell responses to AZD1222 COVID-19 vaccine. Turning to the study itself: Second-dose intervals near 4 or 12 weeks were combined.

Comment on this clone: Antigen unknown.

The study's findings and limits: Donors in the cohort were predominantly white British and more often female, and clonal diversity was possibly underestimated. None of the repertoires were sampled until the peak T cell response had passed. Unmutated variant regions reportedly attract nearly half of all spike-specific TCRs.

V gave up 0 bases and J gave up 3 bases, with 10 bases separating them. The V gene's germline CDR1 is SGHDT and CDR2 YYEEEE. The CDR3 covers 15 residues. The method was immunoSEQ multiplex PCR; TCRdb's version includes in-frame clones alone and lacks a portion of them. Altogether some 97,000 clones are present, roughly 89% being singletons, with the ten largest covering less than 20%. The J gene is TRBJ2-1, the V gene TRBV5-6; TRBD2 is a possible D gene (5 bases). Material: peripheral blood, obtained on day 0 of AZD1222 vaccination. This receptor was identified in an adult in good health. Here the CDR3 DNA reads TGTGCCAGCAGCTTGGAGCGGTCCTTCTACAATGAGCAGTTCTTC. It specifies CASSLERSFYNEQFF.